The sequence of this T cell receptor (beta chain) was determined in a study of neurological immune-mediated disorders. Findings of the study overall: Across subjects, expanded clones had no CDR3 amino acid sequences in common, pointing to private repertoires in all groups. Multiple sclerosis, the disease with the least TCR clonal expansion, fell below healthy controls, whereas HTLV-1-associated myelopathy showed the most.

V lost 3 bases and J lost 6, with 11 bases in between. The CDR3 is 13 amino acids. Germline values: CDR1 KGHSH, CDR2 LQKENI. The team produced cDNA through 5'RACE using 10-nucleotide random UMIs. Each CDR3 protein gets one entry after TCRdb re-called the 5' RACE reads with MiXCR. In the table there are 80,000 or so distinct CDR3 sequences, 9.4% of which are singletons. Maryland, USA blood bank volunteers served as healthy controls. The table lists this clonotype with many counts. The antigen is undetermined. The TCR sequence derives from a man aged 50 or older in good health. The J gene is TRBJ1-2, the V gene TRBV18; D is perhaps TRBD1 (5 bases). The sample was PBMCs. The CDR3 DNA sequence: TGTGCCAGCTCACCGGCAGGGATTGATGGCTACACCTTC. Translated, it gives CASSPAGIDGYTF. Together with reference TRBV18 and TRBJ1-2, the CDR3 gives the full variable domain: NAGVMQNPRHLVRRRGQEARLRCSPMKGHSHVYWYRQLPEEGLKFMVYLQKENIIDESGMPKERFSAEFPKEGPSILRIQQVVRGDSAAYFCASSPAGIDGYTFGSGTRLTVV.